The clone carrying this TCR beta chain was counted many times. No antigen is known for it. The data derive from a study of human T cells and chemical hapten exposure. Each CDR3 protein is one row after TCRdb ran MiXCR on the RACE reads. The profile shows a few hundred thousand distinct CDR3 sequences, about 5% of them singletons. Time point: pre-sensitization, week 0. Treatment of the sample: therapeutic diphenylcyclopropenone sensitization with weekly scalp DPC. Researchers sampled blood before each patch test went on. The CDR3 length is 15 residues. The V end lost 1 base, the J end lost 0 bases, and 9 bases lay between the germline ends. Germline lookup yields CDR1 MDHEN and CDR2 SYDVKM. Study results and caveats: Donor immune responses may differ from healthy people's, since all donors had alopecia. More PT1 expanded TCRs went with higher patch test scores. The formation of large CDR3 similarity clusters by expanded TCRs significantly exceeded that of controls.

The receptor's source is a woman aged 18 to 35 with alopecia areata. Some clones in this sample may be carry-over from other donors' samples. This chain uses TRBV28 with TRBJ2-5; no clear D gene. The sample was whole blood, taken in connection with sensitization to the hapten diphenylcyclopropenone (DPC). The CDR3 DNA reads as TGTGCCAGCAGTTTATCGACTCCCTACCAAGAGACCCAGTACTTC. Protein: CASSLSTPYQETQYF.